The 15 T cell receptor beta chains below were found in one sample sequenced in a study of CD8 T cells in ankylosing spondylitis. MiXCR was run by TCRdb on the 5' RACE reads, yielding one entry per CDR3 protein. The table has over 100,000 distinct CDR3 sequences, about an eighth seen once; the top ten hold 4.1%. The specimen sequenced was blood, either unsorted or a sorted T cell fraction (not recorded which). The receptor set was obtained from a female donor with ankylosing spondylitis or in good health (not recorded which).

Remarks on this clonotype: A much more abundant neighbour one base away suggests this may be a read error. The CDR3 spells CASSFLPRNQPQHF. DNA of the CDR3: TGTGCCAGCAGCTTCCTCCCCCGGAATCAGCCCCAGCATTTT. J is TRBJ1-5 and V is TRBV7-8, with D hard to call. The CDR3 has 14 residues. Germline V gene sequence: CDR1 SGHVS, CDR2 FQNEAQ. Trimming took 3 bases from V and 4 from J, leaving 10 bases between them.

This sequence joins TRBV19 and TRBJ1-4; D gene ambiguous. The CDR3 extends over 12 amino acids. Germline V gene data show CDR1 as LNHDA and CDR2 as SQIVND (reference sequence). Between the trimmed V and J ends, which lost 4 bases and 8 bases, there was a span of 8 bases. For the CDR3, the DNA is TGTGCCAGTAGTAGGCGCAGCGAAAAACTGTTTTTT. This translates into CASSRRSEKLFF.

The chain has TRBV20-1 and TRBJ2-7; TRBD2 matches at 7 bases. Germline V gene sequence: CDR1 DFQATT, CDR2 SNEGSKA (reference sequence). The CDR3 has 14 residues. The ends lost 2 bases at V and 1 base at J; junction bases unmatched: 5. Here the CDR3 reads CSARSPSGSYEQYF. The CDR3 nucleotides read TGCAGTGCTAGAAGCCCTAGCGGATCCTACGAGCAGTACTTC.

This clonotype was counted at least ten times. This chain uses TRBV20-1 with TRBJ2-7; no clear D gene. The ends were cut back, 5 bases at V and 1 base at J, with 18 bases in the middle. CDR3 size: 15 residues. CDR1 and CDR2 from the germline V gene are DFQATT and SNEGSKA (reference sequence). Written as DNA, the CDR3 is TGCAGTGCTCTCTCTTCGGACCCCGGGTCCTACGAGCAGTACTTC. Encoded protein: CSALSSDPGSYEQYF.

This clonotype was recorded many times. Written as DNA, the CDR3 is TGTGCCAGCAGCTCCCCTTGGGACTATCCTTCCTCCTACAATGAGCAGTTCTTC. Translation gives CASSSPWDYPSSYNEQFF. The genes are TRBV11-2 and TRBJ2-1; TRBD2 aligns across 7 bases. CDR3 size: 18 residues. Germline V gives CDR1 SGHAT, CDR2 FQNNGV. Unmatched junction bases numbered 12, after V lost 4 bases and J lost 0 bases. Variable domain in full (rest from reference TRBV11-2 and TRBJ2-1): EAGVAQSPRYKIIEKRQSVAFWCNPISGHATLYWYQQILGQGPKLLIQFQNNGVVDDSQLPKDRFSAERLKGVDSTLKIQPAKLEDSAVYLCASSSPWDYPSSYNEQFFGPGTRLTVL.

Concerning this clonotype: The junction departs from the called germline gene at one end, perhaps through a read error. The CDR3 DNA follows: TGTGCCGGCACTGAGGGGGGCTCCTACAATGAGCAGTCCTTC. It encodes CAGTEGGSYNEQSF. The V call is TRBV3-1, the J call TRBJ2-1; D possibly matches TRBD1 or TRBD2 (6 bases each). CDR3 size: 14 residues. Germline CDR1 is LGHDT and CDR2 is YNNKEL (reference sequence).

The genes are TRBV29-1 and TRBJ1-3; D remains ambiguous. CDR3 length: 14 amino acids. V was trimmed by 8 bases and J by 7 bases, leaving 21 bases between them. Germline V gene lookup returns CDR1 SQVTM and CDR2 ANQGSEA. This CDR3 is CSPTSWRKGNTIYF. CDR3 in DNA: TGCAGCCCAACTAGCTGGAGAAAGGGCAACACCATATATTTT.

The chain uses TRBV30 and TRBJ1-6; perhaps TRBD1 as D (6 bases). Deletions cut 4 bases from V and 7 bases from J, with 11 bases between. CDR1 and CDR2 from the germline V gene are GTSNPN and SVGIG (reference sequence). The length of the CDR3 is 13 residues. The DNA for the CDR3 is TGTGCCTGGACCCCAGACAGGAATTCACCCCTCCACTTT. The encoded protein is CAWTPDRNSPLHF.

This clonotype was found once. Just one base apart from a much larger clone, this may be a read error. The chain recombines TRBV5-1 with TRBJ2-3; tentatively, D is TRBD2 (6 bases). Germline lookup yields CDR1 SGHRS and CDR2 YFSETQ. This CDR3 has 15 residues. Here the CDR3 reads CASCLWASGTDTQYF. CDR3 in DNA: TGCGCCAGCTGCTTGTGGGCTAGCGGCACAGATACGCAGTATTTT. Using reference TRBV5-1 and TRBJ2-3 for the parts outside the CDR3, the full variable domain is KAGVTQTPRYLIKTRGQQVTLSCSPISGHRSVSWYQQTPGQGLQFLFEYFSETQRNKGNFPGRFSGRQFSNSRSEMNVSTLELGDSALYLCASCLWASGTDTQYFGPGTRLTVL.

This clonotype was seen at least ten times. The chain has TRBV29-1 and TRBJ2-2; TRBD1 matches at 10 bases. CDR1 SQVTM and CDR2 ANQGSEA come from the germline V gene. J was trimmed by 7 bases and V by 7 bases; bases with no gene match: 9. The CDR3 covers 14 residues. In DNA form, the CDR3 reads TGCAGCGCTCTACGACAGGGGGCTATCGGGGAGCTGTTTTTT. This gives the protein CSALRQGAIGELFF.

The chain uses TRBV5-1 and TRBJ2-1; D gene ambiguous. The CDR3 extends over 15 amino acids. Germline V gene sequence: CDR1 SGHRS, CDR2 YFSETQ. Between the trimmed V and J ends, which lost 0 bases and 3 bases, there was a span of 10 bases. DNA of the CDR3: TGCGCCAGCAGCTTGGGGGTGGGGTACTACAATGAGCAGTTCTTC. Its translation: CASSLGVGYYNEQFF.

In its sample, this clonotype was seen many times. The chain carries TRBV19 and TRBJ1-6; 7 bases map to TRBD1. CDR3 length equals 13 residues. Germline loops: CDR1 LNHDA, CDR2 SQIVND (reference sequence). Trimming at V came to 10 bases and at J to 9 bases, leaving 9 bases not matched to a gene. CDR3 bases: TGTGCCACTCATGACAGGGATGGTTCACCCCTCCACTTT. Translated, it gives CATHDRDGSPLHF.

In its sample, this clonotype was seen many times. The CDR3 sequence: CASNGGRSEAFF. For the CDR3, the DNA is TGTGCCAGCAACGGGGGCCGGTCTGAAGCTTTCTTT. V gene TRBV12-3 or TRBV12-4 combines with J gene TRBJ1-1; possible D gene TRBD1, 6 bases. The ends were cut back, 7 bases at V and 6 bases at J, with 12 bases in the middle. CDR3 size: 12 residues.

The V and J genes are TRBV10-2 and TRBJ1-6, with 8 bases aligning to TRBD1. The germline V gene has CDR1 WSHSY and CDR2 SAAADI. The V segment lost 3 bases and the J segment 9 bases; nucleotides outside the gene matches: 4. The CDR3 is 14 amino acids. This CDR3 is CASSEDRGSSPLHF. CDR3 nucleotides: TGCGCCAGCAGTGAAGACAGGGGAAGTTCACCCCTCCACTTT.

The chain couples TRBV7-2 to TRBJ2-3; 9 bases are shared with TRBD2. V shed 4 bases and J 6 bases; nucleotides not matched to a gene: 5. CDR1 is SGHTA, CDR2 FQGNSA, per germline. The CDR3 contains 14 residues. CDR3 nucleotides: TGTGCCAGCAGCTCTAGCGGGGCAGGGGATACGCAGTATTTT. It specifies CASSSSGAGDTQYF.